The 17 T cell receptor beta chains below all came from one sample that was sequenced in a study of identical twins. TCRdb processed the 5' RACE reads anew with MiXCR; each CDR3 protein has one entry. The sample consists of fewer than 550,000 distinct CDR3 sequences, over 11% of them appearing once. This same sample was also taken into another study, of yellow fever vaccine responses in identical twins.

The sequenced material came from CD4+ T cells sorted from blood. The source of these receptors is a young woman in good health.

The gene calls are TRBV6-1 and TRBJ2-7, with D perhaps TRBD1 (5 bases). Trimming cost V 1 base and J 1 base, with 14 bases left between them. The germline V gene has CDR1 MNHNS and CDR2 SASEGT. CDR3 length: 16 amino acids. The CDR3 reads CASSEGSRAISYEQYF. DNA for the CDR3: TGTGCCAGCAGTGAAGGGTCCAGGGCGATTTCCTACGAGCAGTACTTC.

The J gene is TRBJ2-3, the V gene TRBV3-1; TRBD2 is a possible D gene (5 bases). This CDR3 region has 15 residues. The V and J ends lost 0 bases and 5 bases respectively, with 12 bases between them. Germline assignment: CDR1 LGHDT and CDR2 YNNKEL (reference sequence). CDR3: CASSQDLLAQDTQYF. The CDR3 DNA reads TGTGCCAGCAGCCAAGATCTGCTAGCCCAAGATACGCAGTATTTT.

The rearrangement uses TRBV7-3 and TRBJ2-5, with D possibly TRBD1 on 5 matching bases. Looked up from germline, CDR1 is SGHTA and CDR2 is FQGTGA. The CDR3 covers 13 residues. Between the trimmed V and J ends, which lost 5 bases and 4 bases, there was a span of 11 bases. Written as DNA, the CDR3 is TGTGCCAGCAGCCCCACTGGGGCAGAGACCCAGTACTTC. Its protein product is CASSPTGAETQYF.

This clonotype has more than one count but fewer than ten. This rearrangement joins TRBV3-1 to TRBJ2-7; 9 bases map to TRBD1. V trimming: 7 bases; J trimming: 3 bases; junction bases outside the gene matches: 7. This CDR3 contains 14 residues. CDR1 LGHDT and CDR2 YNNKEL come from the germline V gene (reference sequence). This chain's CDR3 is CASNMGQGFYEQYF. The CDR3 DNA sequence: TGTGCCAGCAACATGGGACAGGGCTTCTACGAGCAGTACTTC.

J is TRBJ1-2 and V is TRBV20-1; 7 bases fit TRBD1. The ends lost 6 bases at V and 8 bases at J; junction bases unmatched: 18. The CDR3 length is 15 residues. Germline assignment: CDR1 DFQATT and CDR2 SNEGSKA (reference sequence). In DNA, the CDR3 is TGCAGTGCCCAGAGGGGGCAGGCCAACCTTTTCGGCTACACCTTC. Residues: CSAQRGQANLFGYTF.

This clonotype was seen ten or more times. The V call is TRBV7-2, the J call TRBJ2-7, with TRBD2 matching 7 bases. CDR3 length: 13 residues. CDR1 SGHTA and CDR2 FQGNSA come from the germline V gene. V was clipped by 6 bases and J by 4 bases; unmatched bases: 6. The CDR3 loop is CASRLSGVYEQYF. For the CDR3, the DNA is TGTGCCAGCAGGTTAAGCGGGGTTTACGAGCAGTACTTC.

The chain has TRBV12-3 or TRBV12-4 and TRBJ2-7; TRBD1 matches 8 bases. After removal of 7 bases from V and 0 bases from J, the junction contained 8 bases not matched to a gene. The CDR3 extends over 15 amino acids. The CDR3 DNA is TGTGCCAGCACCGACAGGGGTTTGAGCTCCTACGAGCAGTACTTC. Protein: CASTDRGLSSYEQYF.

This clonotype turned up a few times. The chain recombines TRBV14 with TRBJ2-1; D gene unclear. In germline, CDR1 is SGHDN, CDR2 FVKESK. The CDR3 is 12 amino acids. Trimming shortened V by 4 bases and J by 7 bases, and 8 bases separated the two germline ends. Here the CDR3 reads CASSLQLNEQFF. The CDR3 DNA reads as TGTGCCAGCAGCCTTCAGCTAAATGAGCAGTTCTTC.

The chain joins TRBV10-3 to TRBJ1-5; D perhaps matches TRBD1 (5 bases). The V gene lost 8 bases and the J gene lost 5 bases, with 13 bases spanning the gap. Germline values: CDR1 ENHRY, CDR2 SYGVKD. CDR3 length equals 13 residues. CDR3 in amino acids: CAIRGHGDQPQHF. The CDR3 DNA follows: TGTGCCATCCGGGGCCATGGCGATCAGCCCCAGCATTTT.

This rearrangement joins TRBV28 to TRBJ2-1, with TRBD2 matching 11 bases. This CDR3 has 14 amino acids. The V and J ends lost 3 bases and 12 bases, in that order; junction bases with no gene match: 7. Per the germline V gene, CDR1 is MDHEN and CDR2 is SYDVKM. CDR3 bases: TGTGCCAGCAGTTTGGGGACTAGCGGAGCACGGCAGTTCTTC. Its protein product is CASSLGTSGARQFF.

The chain carries TRBV9 and TRBJ2-1; 10 bases align to TRBD1. Germline CDR1 and CDR2: SGDLS and YYNGEE. After removal of 3 bases from V and 8 bases from J, the junction contained 11 bases not matched to a gene. This CDR3 has 16 residues. The CDR3 reads CASSAPDRGPWDEQFF. DNA of the CDR3: TGTGCCAGCAGCGCCCCAGACAGGGGGCCTTGGGATGAGCAGTTCTTC.

The chain uses TRBV5-4 and TRBJ2-5, with TRBD2 matching 8 bases. The CDR3 is 13 residues long. V dropped 4 bases and J dropped 5; count of bases not matched to a gene: 4. Germline lookup yields CDR1 SGHNT and CDR2 YYREEE (reference sequence). In nucleotides, the CDR3 is TGTGCCAGCAGCATGGGACTAGTGGAGACCCAGTACTTC. It yields the protein CASSMGLVETQYF. The variable domain in full, completed from reference TRBV5-4 and TRBJ2-5, reads ETGVTQSPTHLIKTRGQQVTLRCSSQSGHNTVSWYQQALGQGPQFIFQYYREEENGRGNFPPRFSGLQFPNYSSELNVNALELDDSALYLCASSMGLVETQYFGPGTRLLVL.

This clonotype appeared a few times. This chain uses TRBV7-2 with TRBJ2-6; 10 positions match TRBD2. V trimming: 9 bases; J trimming: 3 bases; junction bases outside the gene matches: 8. CDR1 and CDR2 from the germline V gene are SGHTA and FQGNSA. The CDR3 is made up of 16 amino acids. The CDR3 spells CARPTGLAYGANVLTF. Here the CDR3 DNA reads TGTGCCAGGCCGACGGGACTAGCGTATGGGGCCAACGTCCTGACTTTC.

The rearrangement joins TRBV20-1 to TRBJ2-7; 9 bases are a match to TRBD1. Trimming removed 0 bases from V and 1 base from J; junction bases left unmatched: 10. Germline V gene data show CDR1 as DFQATT and CDR2 as SNEGSKA (reference sequence). This CDR3 spans 17 amino acids. CDR3 in amino acids: CSAREWGNRGLSYEQYF. As DNA, the CDR3 is TGCAGTGCTAGAGAGTGGGGTAACAGGGGGCTATCCTACGAGCAGTACTTC.

This clonotype was picked up a small number of times. The CDR3 protein is CSAGQGLAGMVRPWETQYF. Here the CDR3 DNA reads TGCAGTGCCGGACAAGGGCTAGCGGGAATGGTTCGACCGTGGGAGACCCAGTACTTC. The chain recombines TRBV20-1 with TRBJ2-5; 9 bases map to TRBD2. The CDR3 sequence is 19 residues long. The V gene end was trimmed by 6 bases and the J gene end by 5 bases; junction bases not matched to a gene: 25. Germline V gene data show CDR1 as DFQATT and CDR2 as SNEGSKA (reference sequence).

On this clonotype itself: This may be a read error: a much more frequent sequence differs by one nucleotide. The chain recombines TRBV20-1 with TRBJ2-7; 9 bases are a match to TRBD1. The CDR3 sequence is 14 residues long. Germline V gives CDR1 DFQATT, CDR2 SNEGSKA (reference sequence). V trimming: 3 bases; J trimming: 2 bases; junction bases outside the gene matches: 5. As DNA, the CDR3 is TGCAGTGCTAGCCCCGGGACAGGGCCCTACGAGCAGTACTTC. Translation: CSASPGTGPYEQYF.

This clonotype was observed a few times. The chain links TRBV3-1 to TRBJ2-7; 10 bases fit TRBD1. Germline V CDR1 and CDR2: LGHDT, YNNKEL (reference sequence). The J segment lost 4 bases and the V segment lost 5 bases, leaving 8 bases of the junction unmatched. The CDR3 extends over 15 amino acids. The CDR3 here is CASSLGQGIKYEQYF. CDR3 DNA: TGTGCCAGCAGCTTGGGACAGGGGATAAAATACGAGCAGTACTTC.